This T cell receptor (beta chain) comes out of a study of T-cell memory formation after mild COVID-19 (dated by TCRdb to 2020 to 2023). For the wider study: TCR sequence clusters from the two donors were found to be largely donor specific. In a couple of donors, T-cell clones that expanded and contracted after mild COVID-19 were followed by sequencing TCRalpha and TCRbeta repertoires longitudinally. Two young, previously healthy adult volunteers, one female and one male, were included in the cohort. General study outcomes and caveats: From day 15 to 85, contracting clones showed balanced CD4/CD8 phenotypes, whereas a second wave of clones that expanded from day 15 to 37 leaned towards CD4+. The study included only a couple of mild cases, and larger cohorts that include severe cases with pre-infection samples were judged to be necessary. The second-wave clones that peaked on day 37 were not confirmed to be SARS-CoV-2 specific. Some responding clones were detected in pre-infection memory, which suggested that pre-existing cross-reactive memory T cells had joined the SARS-CoV-2 response. Contracting CD4+ clones were located mainly in the CM and EM memory subsets, whereas CD8+ clones were found to be enriched in EMRA.

From the germline V gene (reference sequence), CDR1 is LGHDT and CDR2 is YNNKEL. Inclusive of the bounding cysteine and phenylalanine, the CDR3 is 17 residues long. The only DNA kept is the CDR3, 51 bases in frame from the first base. The V end gives up 1 base and the J end 2 bases, leaving 6 bases in the junction not matched to a gene. Sequencing instrument: Illumina NovaSeq 6000. cDNA libraries for TCRalpha and TCRbeta were prepared by 5'RACE using constant-segment primers, with sample barcodes and unique molecular identifiers added. RNA was extracted from every sample with Trizol reagent. The libraries were amplified in two PCR steps, and the second step added a second sample barcode and Illumina TruSeq adapters. Sequencing of libraries was performed on an Illumina NovaSeq with 2 x 150 bp paired-end reads. Per the source publication's procedure: The reads were demultiplexed and collapsed into UMI-guided consensus sequences using migec v1.2.7. Using mixcr v2.1.11, the UMI consensuses were aligned to TRA and TRB V and J templates and assembled into clonotypes. Expanded or contracted clonotypes were those called significant by both edgeR and NoisET, with noise models trained on biological replicates. For edgeR calls, the thresholds were a false discovery rate-adjusted p below 0.01 and a log2 fold-change of 1. PCA with hierarchical clustering of max-normalized trajectories of the 1000 most abundant clonotypes was used as exploratory dynamics analysis. Each responding clone was given a CD4 or CD8 phenotype based on the CD4+ and CD8+ repertoires, which had been sequenced separately. TCRdb cleaned the public reads at Q25 with fastp, built clones with MiXCR and kept in-frame beta chains. One record per CDR3 amino acid sequence lists the most common genes and DNA. TCRdb, not the original authors, processed these V and J calls. For this sample the table gives 190,000 or so distinct CDR3 sequences, of which about 27% were detected only once. Over 9.5% of the sample is held by the ten biggest clonotypes.

Ficoll-Paque density gradient centrifugation was the method used to isolate PBMCs. This clonotype was detected only once. Its antigen is unknown. Nothing much larger sits one base from this clone, and base qualities are not available. The sample consisted of PBMCs or a T cell subset sorted from them (not recorded which). The chain uses TRBV3-1 and TRBJ2-1; 9 central nucleotides agree with TRBD2. The receptor comes from an adult woman who had mild COVID-19 (a few samples of this study predate the infection). The sample titles of this study are shuffled in the database, so cell type and time point are left out; the donor was told from shared clones. The CDR3 in this case is CASSQGLGGRAYNEQFF. The DNA is as follows: TGTGCCAGCAGCCAAGGGCTAGGCGGGAGGGCCTACAATGAGCAGTTCTTC.